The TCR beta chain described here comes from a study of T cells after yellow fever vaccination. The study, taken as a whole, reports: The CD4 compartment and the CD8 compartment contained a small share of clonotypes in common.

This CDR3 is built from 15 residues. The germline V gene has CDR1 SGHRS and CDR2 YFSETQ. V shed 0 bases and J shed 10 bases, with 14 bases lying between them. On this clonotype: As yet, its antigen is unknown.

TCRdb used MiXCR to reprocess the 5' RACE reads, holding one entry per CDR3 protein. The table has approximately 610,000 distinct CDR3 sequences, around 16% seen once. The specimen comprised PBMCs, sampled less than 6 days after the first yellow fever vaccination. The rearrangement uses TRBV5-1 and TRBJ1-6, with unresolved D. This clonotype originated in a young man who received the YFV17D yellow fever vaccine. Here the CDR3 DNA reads TGCGCCAGCAGCTTGGCGGTCAGCTTACGGTCACCCCTCCACTTT. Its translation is CASSLAVSLRSPLHF.